Each of the 17 T cell receptor beta chains below was sequenced from the same sample in a study of regulatory T cells in long-lasting Graves disease. Arm-PCR of CDR3 regions and iRepertoire HTBI primers were the basis on which TCR beta libraries were built. TCRdb re-analysed the multiplex PCR reads in MiXCR, keeping a single row per CDR3 protein. Among about 240,000 distinct CDR3 sequences, 20% to 25% were seen once, and the ten largest hold roughly 14%. As to time point: newly diagnosed GD, antithyroid drugs for less than 3 months. PBMCs provided the RNA from which the TCR library was made. The sequences come from peripheral blood mononuclear cells (PBMCs), collected at new diagnosis, from a patient treated with antithyroid drugs. These TCRs come from a female donor with Graves disease.

This clonotype was picked up many times. This chain joins TRBV27 and TRBJ2-7; D gene uncertain. The germline V and J ends were trimmed by 7 bases and 3 bases, with 13 bases remaining between them. The CDR3 has 13 residues. The germline V gene encodes CDR1 MNHEY and CDR2 SMNVEV (reference sequence). CDR3 region: CASTSGPIYEQYF. In DNA, the CDR3 is TGTGCCAGCACCTCAGGACCCATCTACGAGCAGTACTTC.

Concerning this clonotype itself: As the CDR3 is not closed by the conserved phenylalanine or tryptophan, this likely results from a read error. The chain employs TRBV5-1 and TRBJ1-2; D is unresolved. Between the trimmed V and J ends, which lost 0 bases and 7 bases, there was a span of 10 bases. The germline gives CDR1 SGHRS, CDR2 YFSETQ. CDR3 length: 13 amino acids. The CDR3 DNA sequence: TGCGCCAGCAGCTTGGCCCAGGACTCTGGCTACACCTCC. As protein: CASSLAQDSGYTS.

CDR3 in DNA: TGTGCCAGCAGCGTAGACAGGCCGAACACCGGGGAGCTGTTTTTT. Translated, it gives CASSVDRPNTGELFF. The chain links TRBV9 to TRBJ2-2; D perhaps matches TRBD1 (5 bases). This CDR3 region has 15 residues. Looked up from germline, CDR1 is SGDLS and CDR2 is YYNGEE. Trimming stripped 0 bases from V and 0 bases from J, with 6 bases between.

This clonotype has a count of ten or more. The chain links TRBV18 to TRBJ1-1; 7 bases line up with TRBD1. CDR3 size: 14 residues. Germline values: CDR1 KGHSH, CDR2 LQKENI. V gave up 8 bases and J gave up 2 bases; unmatched junction bases: 8. In DNA form, the CDR3 reads TGTGCCAGCAGCCCGGGACAGCCTAACACTGAAGCTTTCTTT. This translates into CASSPGQPNTEAFF.

This clonotype was counted ten times or more. The chain carries TRBV6-1 and TRBJ2-1; 12 bases map to TRBD2. Unmatched junction bases numbered 6, after V lost 6 bases and J lost 6 bases. Germline CDR1 and CDR2: MNHNS and SASEGT. The CDR3 runs to 15 residues. In DNA, the CDR3 is TGTGCCAGCAGCATAATACTAGCGGGAGGCAATGAGCAGTTCTTC. The encoded protein is CASSIILAGGNEQFF.

This clonotype was counted many times. The chain uses TRBV28 and TRBJ2-1, with D hard to call. Trimming took off 2 bases at V and 7 bases at J, with 12 bases between the two ends. Germline V gives CDR1 MDHEN, CDR2 SYDVKM. The CDR3 has 14 residues. Here the CDR3 DNA reads TGTGCCAGCAGTTTAGGCTCCCTGAGGAATGAGCAGTTCTTC. This encodes CASSLGSLRNEQFF.

This clonotype was counted at least ten times. This chain joins TRBV6-1 and TRBJ2-1; 12 positions agree with TRBD2. Germline V gene sequence: CDR1 MNHNS, CDR2 SASEGT. This CDR3 is built from 15 residues. Unmatched junction bases numbered 10, after V lost 6 bases and J lost 10 bases. CDR3 DNA sequence: TGTGCCAGCAGCCTTGGACTAGCGGGACCCGGGGAGCAGTTCTTC. Translating gives CASSLGLAGPGEQFF.

This clonotype was counted many times. The chain combines TRBV29-1 with TRBJ1-2; the D is unclear. Looked up from germline, CDR1 is SQVTM and CDR2 is ANQGSEA. The V end lost 5 bases, the J end lost 4 bases, and 14 bases lay between the germline ends. The CDR3 consists of 13 residues. The CDR3 DNA is TGCAGCGTTTCGGAATCATGGGGCTATGGCTACACCTTC. Amino acids: CSVSESWGYGYTF. The complete variable domain, with remaining parts taken from reference TRBV29-1 and TRBJ1-2, reads SAVISQKPSRDICQRGTSLTIQCQVDSQVTMMFWYRQQPGQSLTLIATANQGSEATYESGFVIDKFPISRPNLTFSTLTVSNMSPEDSSIYLCSVSESWGYGYTFGSGTRLTVV.

This clonotype was observed many times. The chain uses TRBV9 and TRBJ2-5; tentative D call: TRBD1 (6 bases). CDR1 and CDR2 from the germline V gene are SGDLS and YYNGEE. Trimming took off 2 bases at V and 5 bases at J, with 16 bases between the two ends. This CDR3 region has 15 residues. DNA of the CDR3: TGTGCCAGCAGCGTTACAGCCAGTACAGGGGAGACCCAGTACTTC. Protein sequence: CASSVTASTGETQYF.

V gene TRBV20-1 combines with J gene TRBJ2-3; no definite D call. The CDR3 contains 12 residues. Trimming pared 5 bases from V and 2 bases from J, leaving 8 bases between. Germline assignment: CDR1 DFQATT and CDR2 SNEGSKA (reference sequence). CDR3 residues: CSARTPTDTQYF. CDR3 in DNA: TGCAGTGCTCGGACCCCCACAGATACGCAGTATTTT.

This clonotype was counted only a few times. This chain links TRBV6-5 with TRBJ1-1, with D hard to call. V lost 2 bases to trimming and J lost 5 bases, with 12 bases between them. The V gene's germline CDR1 is MNHEY and CDR2 SVGAGI. This CDR3 is 14 amino acids long. CDR3 region: CASSYPGRRTEAFF. The DNA for the CDR3 is TGTGCCAGCAGTTACCCCGGGCGGAGGACTGAAGCTTTCTTT.

The chain couples TRBV3-1 to TRBJ2-3; 8 nucleotides agree with TRBD2. V shed 7 bases and J 2 bases; nucleotides not matched to a gene: 8. Germline CDR1 and CDR2: LGHDT and YNNKEL (reference sequence). The CDR3 length is 15 residues. This CDR3 is CASTRAGGPTDTQYF. For the CDR3, the DNA is TGTGCCAGCACCCGGGCGGGAGGACCCACAGATACGCAGTATTTT.

This clonotype was recorded many times. The rearrangement joins TRBV20-1 to TRBJ2-3; either TRBD1 or TRBD2 may supply D (9 bases each). CDR3 length: 19 residues. The ends were cut back, 3 bases at V and 1 base at J, with 26 bases in the middle. Germline values: CDR1 DFQATT, CDR2 SNEGSKA (reference sequence). CDR3 sequence: CSARDRGGAGGPRTDTQYF. CDR3 DNA sequence: TGCAGTGCTAGGGACAGGGGAGGGGCGGGGGGGCCGCGCACAGATACGCAGTATTTT.

This clonotype was found a few times. J is TRBJ2-1 and V is TRBV4-1, with a tentative D call TRBD2 (5 bases). V was shortened by 1 base and J by 5 bases, with 12 bases between the two germline ends. This CDR3 spans 15 amino acids. Germline V gene lookup returns CDR1 MGHRA and CDR2 YSYEKL. CDR3 loop: CASSQAGSNDNEQFF. In DNA, the CDR3 is TGCGCCAGCAGCCAAGCGGGGTCGAACGACAATGAGCAGTTCTTC.

The V gene is TRBV9, the J gene TRBJ2-1; D not resolved. CDR3 length: 15 amino acids. Germline values: CDR1 SGDLS, CDR2 YYNGEE. Trimming stripped 0 bases from V and 4 bases from J, with 11 bases between. The CDR3 DNA follows: TGTGCCAGCAGCGTAGTCCTCCCGGGTTACAATGAGCAGTTCTTC. Its translation is CASSVVLPGYNEQFF.

As for this clonotype: This probably arose from a read error, given a far larger clone one base away. The genes are TRBV7-3 and TRBJ2-3, with D perhaps TRBD2 (5 bases). Germline assignment: CDR1 SGHTA and CDR2 FQGTGA. V was clipped by 5 bases and J by 2 bases, with 14 bases between them. The CDR3 length is 15 residues. The DNA of the CDR3 is TGTGCCAGCAGCCCCTGGTCTAGCCCCACAGATACGCAGTATTTT. Its translation: CASSPWSSPTDTQYF.

This clonotype was seen repeatedly, ten times or more. V and J are TRBV5-8 and TRBJ2-1, with D perhaps TRBD2 (6 bases). Per the germline V gene, CDR1 is SGHTS and CDR2 is YDEGEE. V shed 3 bases and J shed 2 bases, with 12 bases lying between them. The length of the CDR3 is 15 residues. In DNA, the CDR3 is TGTGCCAGCAGCTACGAGGGACTCCCCTACAATGAGCAGTTCTTC. Its protein product is CASSYEGLPYNEQFF.